The 29 T cell receptor beta chains below were found in one sample sequenced in a study of T cell clonality in common variable immunodeficiency. Measured with immunoSEQ multiplex PCR; TCRdb has only the in-frame clones, and not every one. There are 52,000 or so clones in the sample, none observed a single time. Sequencing was carried out using peripheral blood mononuclear cells. All receptors derive from a person aged 18 to 69 in good health.

Ten or more counts support this clone. The CDR3 end falls 3 residues outside the read, so it is completed with the germline J gene. This chain connects TRBV5-1 to TRBJ2-1, with TRBD1 matching over 8 bases. Germline lookup yields CDR1 SGHRS and CDR2 YFSETQ. The V gene end was trimmed by 2 bases and the J gene end by 5 bases; junction bases not matched to a gene: 6. The length of the CDR3 is 15 residues. This chain's CDR3 is CASSLFGTGHNEQFF. The DNA read from the CDR3 is TGCGCCAGCAGCTTATTCGGGACAGGTCACAATGAG.

Notes on this clone: The read halts 3 residues ahead of the CDR3 end, with the missing end drawn from the germline J gene. The chain employs TRBV6-9 and TRBJ2-5; TRBD2 matches at 9 bases. V shed 7 bases and J 7 bases; nucleotides not matched to a gene: 22. CDR3 size: 18 residues. Germline CDR1 is MNHGY and CDR2 is SVAAGI. Incomplete CDR3 DNA: TGTGCCAGCATGAGGACTCCCGGGACTAGCTTGTCTTCGGGGACC. It specifies CASMRTPGTSLSSGT. The CDR3 reads in full as CASMRTPGTSLSSGTQYF.

This clone was detected many times. The observed sequence ends 3 residues before the CDR3 terminus, with the missing tail filled in from the germline J gene. The chain is built from TRBV7-3 and TRBJ2-3; D remains ambiguous. The germline V gene has CDR1 SGHTA and CDR2 FQGTGA. This CDR3 region has 15 residues. The germline V and J ends were trimmed by 1 base and 1 base, with 9 bases remaining between them. The CDR3 spells CASSLNPQGTDTQYF. The DNA read from the CDR3 is TGTGCCAGCAGCTTAAATCCCCAGGGCACAGATACG.

Worth noting for this clone: The read is 3 residues too short to cover the CDR3 end, so that end is filled in from the germline J gene. The chain joins TRBV7-9 to TRBJ2-3; 9 nucleotides match TRBD1. The CDR3 runs to 13 residues. Germline V gene sequence: CDR1 SEHNR, CDR2 FQNEAQ (reference sequence). Partial CDR3 DNA: TGTGCCAGCAGCCGGGACAGGGCGGAGACG. It translates to CASSRDRAET. The full CDR3 sequence reads CASSRDRAETQYF.

There are many counts of this clone. The read comes to an end 3 residues before the CDR3 does, leaving the germline J gene to fill in the end. The V and J genes are TRBV19 and TRBJ2-2; 11 nucleotides agree with TRBD2. The germline V gene encodes CDR1 LNHDA and CDR2 SQIVND (reference sequence). The CDR3 length is 16 residues. The J segment lost 8 bases and the V segment lost 6 bases, leaving 11 bases of the junction unmatched. The CDR3 loop is CASRVLAGGNGGELFF. The CDR3 bases that were read are TGTGCCAGTAGGGTCCTAGCGGGAGGTAATGGAGGGGAG.

At least ten counts were recorded for this clone. Coverage ceases 3 residues before the CDR3 finishes, and the germline J gene fills in the end. The chain carries TRBV14 and TRBJ2-1; no clear D gene. CDR1 and CDR2 from the germline V gene are SGHDN and FVKESK. This CDR3 spans 13 amino acids. Trimming cost V 5 bases and J 6 bases, with 11 bases left between them. The CDR3 protein is CASSSLEINEQFF. The CDR3 bases that were read are TGTGCCAGCAGCTCTCTAGAAATCAATGAG. The whole variable domain, filled in from reference TRBV14 and TRBJ2-1, reads EAGVTQFPSHSVIEKGQTVTLRCDPISGHDNLYWYRRVMGKEIKFLLHFVKESKQDESGMPNNRFLAERTGGTYSTLKVQPAELEDSGVYFCASSSLEINEQFFGPGTRLTVL.

This clone occurred a few times. A much more abundant neighbour one base away suggests this may be a read error. Coverage ceases 3 residues before the CDR3 finishes, and the germline J gene fills in the end. At the DNA level, this CDR3 is encoded by other sequences in the same sample as well. The V and J genes are TRBV7-3 and TRBJ2-3, with 8 bases lining up with TRBD1. The length of the CDR3 is 17 residues. V trimming: 2 bases; J trimming: 0 bases; junction bases outside the gene matches: 7. The germline CDR1 and CDR2 sequences are SGHTA and FQGTGA. The chain's CDR3 is CASSLAGTGISTDTQYF. CDR3 bases read: TGTGCCAGCAGCTTAGCCGGGACAGGCATCAGCACAGATACG.

This clone was recorded at least ten times. The read ends 3 residues early relative to the CDR3; the germline J gene fills the gap. The chain combines TRBV7-2 with TRBJ1-2; D gene unclear. Trimming shortened V by 0 bases and J by 2 bases, and 4 bases separated the two germline ends. CDR1 and CDR2 (germline): SGHTA, FQGNSA. This CDR3 has 13 residues. The CDR3: CASSLAVNYGYTF. The sequenced part of the CDR3 DNA is TGTGCCAGCAGCTTAGCCGTGAACTATGGC.

This clone was counted ten times or more. Read coverage stops 3 residues before the CDR3 terminus; the germline J gene supplies the remainder. V and J are TRBV5-6 and TRBJ1-3, with TRBD1 matching 10 bases. The J segment lost 4 bases and the V segment lost 5 bases, leaving 6 bases of the junction unmatched. Germline V gene lookup returns CDR1 SGHDT and CDR2 YYEEEE. This CDR3 comprises 15 residues. This CDR3 reads CASSSTGGEGNTIYF. The part of the CDR3 DNA that was read is TGTGCCAGCAGTTCGACAGGGGGCGAGGGAAACACC.

This CDR3 reads CASSLDRLRTNEKLFF. The DNA read from the CDR3 is TGTGCCAGCTCACTAGACAGACTTAGGACTAATGAAAAA. The V and J genes are TRBV18 and TRBJ1-4; D is perhaps TRBD1 (5 bases). The observed sequence ends 3 residues before the CDR3 terminus, with the missing tail filled in from the germline J gene. The germline CDR1 and CDR2 sequences are KGHSH and LQKENI. V lost 4 bases and J lost 2, with 14 bases in between. The CDR3 spans 16 residues.

This clone was seen only a few times. Coverage ceases 3 residues before the CDR3 finishes, and the germline J gene fills in the end. The V gene is TRBV6-2 or TRBV6-3, the J gene TRBJ1-2, with a possible D match to TRBD1 (6 bases). The germline V gene has CDR1 MNHEY and CDR2 SVGEGT. CDR3 length: 14 amino acids. The CDR3 DNA, read in part, is TGTGCCAGCAAGACAGGTGGGGCATCCGGTACC. As protein: CASKTGGASGT. The whole CDR3 reads CASKTGGASGTYTF.

This clone has a count of ten or more. The sequence runs out 3 residues before the end of the CDR3; the remainder is reconstructed from the germline J gene. The V and J genes are TRBV10-3 and TRBJ1-2; 7 nucleotides agree with TRBD1. The CDR3 sequence is 12 residues long. V was pared by 6 bases and J by 7 bases, with 5 bases of the junction left unmatched. Germline V gives CDR1 ENHRY, CDR2 SYGVKD. The part of the CDR3 DNA that was read is TGTGCCATCAGGGGACAGACTTCTGGC. This sequence encodes CAIRGQTSG. From start to end, the CDR3 is CAIRGQTSGYTF.

This clone has a count of ten or more. The sequenced CDR3 bases are TGCGCCAGCAGCGGCCGGACTAGCTTAGTTGGGGATACG. Protein sequence: CASSGRTSLVGDT. The whole CDR3 protein reads CASSGRTSLVGDTQYF. V usage is TRBV5-1 and J usage is TRBJ2-3; 8 positions match TRBD2. The read ends 3 residues before the CDR3 terminus; that terminus is restored from the germline J gene. The germline CDR1 and CDR2 sequences are SGHRS and YFSETQ. J lost 6 bases, V lost 4 bases, and 13 bases had no gene match. The CDR3 runs 16 residues.

This clone showed up many times. With the read ending 3 residues before the CDR3 end, the germline J gene is used to fill in that end. This chain joins TRBV18 and TRBJ2-7; the D is unclear. The CDR3 runs to 14 residues. The germline V gene encodes CDR1 KGHSH and CDR2 LQKENI. The germline V and J ends were trimmed by 0 bases and 2 bases, with 8 bases remaining between them. CDR3 loop: CASSPPSQPYEQYF. Incomplete CDR3 DNA: TGTGCCAGCTCACCACCGTCACAACCCTACGAG.

Ten or more counts support this clone. The read halts 3 residues ahead of the CDR3 end, with the missing end drawn from the germline J gene. The gene calls are TRBV5-1 and TRBJ2-5, with D tentatively TRBD1 (6 bases). CDR3 length equals 13 residues. From germline, CDR1 is SGHRS and CDR2 YFSETQ. V lost 5 bases and J 3 bases, leaving 11 bases between the germline ends. The CDR3: CASRRTAKETQYF. Incomplete CDR3 DNA: TGCGCCAGCAGACGGACAGCCAAAGAGACC.

This clone was seen repeatedly, ten times or more. The read ends 3 residues shy of where the CDR3 ends; the end is completed using the germline J gene. V is TRBV30 and J is TRBJ2-7; D uncertain. The V end was cut by 3 bases, the J end by 3 bases, with 15 bases between. CDR1 is GTSNPN, CDR2 SVGIG, per germline (reference sequence). The CDR3 extends over 14 amino acids. The DNA read from the CDR3 is TGTGCCTGGAGCCCTTTGCGGTCCGACTACGAG. Translation gives CAWSPLRSDYE. Given in full, the CDR3 is CAWSPLRSDYEQYF. The variable domain in full, with the rest retrieved from reference TRBV30 and TRBJ2-7, is SQTIHQWPATLVQPVGSPLSLECTVEGTSNPNLYWYRQAAGRGLQLLFYSVGIGQISSEVPQNLSASRPQDRQFILSSKKLLLSDSGFYLCAWSPLRSDYEQYFGPGTRLTVT.

This clone has only a few counts. The CDR3 end falls 3 residues outside the read, so it is completed with the germline J gene. The chain carries TRBV19 and TRBJ2-3; D possibly matches TRBD1 or TRBD2 (5 bases each). The CDR3 is made up of 13 amino acids. Germline V lookup: CDR1 LNHDA, CDR2 SQIVND (reference sequence). The CDR3 loop reads CASSISQGETQYF. The sequenced part of the CDR3 DNA is TGTGCCAGTAGTATTTCGCAGGGAGAGACG.

In this sample, this clone turned up many times. From the germline J gene comes the end of the CDR3, since the read stops 3 residues before it. This specimen includes other DNA sequences encoding the same CDR3. V is TRBV20-1 and J is TRBJ2-2; 12 nucleotides line up with TRBD2. This CDR3 contains 16 residues. J was trimmed by 5 bases and V by 6 bases; bases with no gene match: 10. Germline assignment: CDR1 DFQATT and CDR2 SNEGSKA (reference sequence). CDR3 protein: CSAKLAGGGKTGELFF. The sequenced part of the CDR3 DNA is TGCAGTGCGAAACTAGCGGGGGGAGGCAAAACCGGGGAG.

This clone was counted at least ten times. From the germline J gene comes the end of the CDR3, since the read stops 3 residues before it. The chain combines TRBV2 with TRBJ1-1; a weak D match, TRBD1 (6 bases). In germline, CDR1 is SNHLY, CDR2 FYNNEI. This CDR3 is 14 amino acids long. V shed 4 bases and J shed 6 bases, with 15 bases lying between them. This CDR3 reads CASSVGRGRAEAFF. The CDR3 bases that were read are TGTGCCAGCAGTGTAGGCAGGGGTAGGGCTGAA. The full variable domain, in which reference TRBV2 and TRBJ1-1 provide the parts outside the CDR3, is EPEVTQTPSHQVTQMGQEVILRCVPISNHLYFYWYRQILGQKVEFLVSFYNNEISEKSEIFDDQFSVERPDGSNFTLKIRSTKLEDSAMYFCASSVGRGRAEAFFGQGTRLTVV.

Ten or more counts support this clone. Read sequence stops 3 residues before the CDR3 end, and the germline J gene provides the missing end. The gene calls are TRBV6-1 and TRBJ2-3; 11 nucleotides align to TRBD1. The V gene's germline CDR1 is MNHNS and CDR2 SASEGT. The CDR3 has 14 amino acids. V was pared by 4 bases and J by 6 bases, with 3 bases of the junction left unmatched. The CDR3 region is CASSVGQGADTQYF. The covered CDR3 bases are TGTGCCAGCAGTGTAGGACAGGGGGCGGATACG.

There are many counts of this clone. Read sequence stops 3 residues before the CDR3 end, and the germline J gene provides the missing end. The chain carries TRBV29-1 and TRBJ1-1; TRBD1 might be the D (6 bases). The CDR3 spans 13 residues. V was clipped by 7 bases and J by 1 base, with 13 bases between them. Per germline, CDR1 SQVTM and CDR2 ANQGSEA. CDR3 protein: CSARTESNTEAFF. The covered CDR3 bases are TGCAGCGCGAGGACAGAGTCGAACACTGAA. The full variable domain, in which reference TRBV29-1 and TRBJ1-1 provide the parts outside the CDR3, is SAVISQKPSRDICQRGTSLTIQCQVDSQVTMMFWYRQQPGQSLTLIATANQGSEATYESGFVIDKFPISRPNLTFSTLTVSNMSPEDSSIYLCSARTESNTEAFFGQGTRLTVV.

This clone showed up many times. An end of the junction differs from the germline gene, which may be a read error. The CDR3 goes on 3 residues after the read ends, and that part is filled in from the germline J gene. The rearrangement uses TRBV2 and TRBJ2-2; 7 bases match TRBD1. This CDR3 has 14 amino acids. Germline V gene sequence: CDR1 SNHLY, CDR2 FYNNEI. The part of the CDR3 DNA that was read is TGTGCCAGTGAGACAGGGTGGAACGCCGGGGAG. It is translated as CASETGWNAGE. The complete CDR3 reads CASETGWNAGELFF.

This clone was counted at least ten times. Read data end 3 residues before the CDR3 end; the end is taken from the germline J gene. This chain connects TRBV29-1 to TRBJ2-3; 14 nucleotides line up with TRBD2. Per the germline V gene, CDR1 is SQVTM and CDR2 is ANQGSEA. After removal of 5 bases from V and 3 bases from J, the junction contained 4 bases not matched to a gene. This CDR3 has 15 amino acids. CDR3 amino acids: CSVPRTSGGTDTQYF. The covered CDR3 bases are TGCAGCGTTCCCCGGACTAGCGGGGGGACAGATACG.

This clone was recorded many times. Coverage ceases 3 residues before the CDR3 finishes, and the germline J gene fills in the end. The chain combines TRBV9 with TRBJ2-1; possibly TRBD1 for D (6 bases). The CDR3 covers 15 residues. V was clipped by 4 bases and J by 4 bases, with 15 bases between them. Germline V lookup: CDR1 SGDLS, CDR2 YYNGEE. The CDR3 region is CASSPRPDSYNEQFF. The covered CDR3 bases are TGTGCCAGCAGCCCCCGCCCGGACAGTTACAATGAG.

This clone was counted ten times or more. From the germline J gene comes the end of the CDR3, since the read stops 3 residues before it. This chain connects TRBV20-1 to TRBJ2-2; unclear D gene. Trimming took off 5 bases at V and 5 bases at J, with 15 bases between the two ends. The CDR3 runs to 14 residues. The germline V gene encodes CDR1 DFQATT and CDR2 SNEGSKA (reference sequence). The CDR3 DNA, read in part, is TGCAGTGCTTACAGTCCTGAAGGGACCGGGGAG. Its protein is CSAYSPEGTGE. The whole CDR3 is CSAYSPEGTGELFF.

In its sample, this clone was seen many times. Germline and junction disagree at one end, which may indicate a read error. The read gets to within 3 residues of the CDR3 end, and the germline J gene fills in the rest. The chain uses TRBV4-2 and TRBJ2-3, with a possible D match to TRBD1 (6 bases). The CDR3 extends over 15 amino acids. Germline V gene sequence: CDR1 LGHNA, CDR2 YNFKEQ. The part of the CDR3 DNA that was read is TGCGCCAGCAGCCAAGCTTTGGGGGCAAGGGATACG. Its protein product is CASSQALGARDT. The entire CDR3 protein reads CASSQALGARDTQYF.

In this sample, this clone turned up many times. The sequenced part of the CDR3 DNA is TGCAGCGTTGAATCAATCTCTGGGGCCAACGTC. Its protein product is CSVESISGANV. The complete CDR3 protein is CSVESISGANVLTF. The rearrangement joins TRBV29-1 to TRBJ2-6; no reliable D call. The read finishes 3 residues shy of the CDR3 end, and the germline J gene is used to complete it. The CDR3 loop spans 14 amino acids. The V and J ends lost 2 bases and 0 bases respectively, with 5 bases between them. Germline CDR1 and CDR2: SQVTM and ANQGSEA.

This clone was seen repeatedly, ten times or more. The DNA ends 3 residues before the CDR3 does, and the rest of the CDR3 is filled in from the germline J gene. The chain employs TRBV2 and TRBJ2-2; D possibly corresponds to TRBD1 (6 bases). V gave up 11 bases and J gave up 0 bases, with 16 bases separating them. This CDR3 contains 15 residues. Germline-derived CDR1 and CDR2 are SNHLY and FYNNEI. The CDR3 spells CALKRTDSNTGELFF. CDR3 DNA, as far as it was read: TGTGCCCTTAAACGGACAGACTCGAACACCGGGGAG.

Many counts were recorded for this clone. A junction end diverges from the germline sequence, so it may reflect a read error. The CDR3 is cut off 3 residues early in the read; its end comes from the germline J gene. The chain joins TRBV2 to TRBJ2-3; D is perhaps TRBD1 (5 bases). Germline CDR1 is SNHLY and CDR2 is FYNNEI. This CDR3 spans 14 amino acids. The CDR3 bases that were read are TGTGTCAGCACCCCGGACACCAGCACAGATACG. Its translation: CVSTPDTSTDT. In full, the CDR3 reads CVSTPDTSTDTQYF. The full variable domain, in which reference TRBV2 and TRBJ2-3 provide the parts outside the CDR3, is EPEVTQTPSHQVTQMGQEVILRCVPISNHLYFYWYRQILGQKVEFLVSFYNNEISEKSEIFDDQFSVERPDGSNFTLKIRSTKLEDSAMYFCVSTPDTSTDTQYFGPGTRLTVL.